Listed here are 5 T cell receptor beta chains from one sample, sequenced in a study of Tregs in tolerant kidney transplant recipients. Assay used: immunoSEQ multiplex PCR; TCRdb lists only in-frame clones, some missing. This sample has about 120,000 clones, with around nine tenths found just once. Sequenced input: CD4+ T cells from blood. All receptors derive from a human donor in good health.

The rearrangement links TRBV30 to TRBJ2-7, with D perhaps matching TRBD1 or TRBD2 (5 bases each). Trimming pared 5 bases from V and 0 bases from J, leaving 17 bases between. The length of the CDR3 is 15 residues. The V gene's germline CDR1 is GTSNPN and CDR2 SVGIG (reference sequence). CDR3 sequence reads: CAWALGDPSSYEQYF. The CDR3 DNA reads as TGTGCCTGGGCCCTCGGGGACCCAAGCTCCTACGAGCAGTACTTC.

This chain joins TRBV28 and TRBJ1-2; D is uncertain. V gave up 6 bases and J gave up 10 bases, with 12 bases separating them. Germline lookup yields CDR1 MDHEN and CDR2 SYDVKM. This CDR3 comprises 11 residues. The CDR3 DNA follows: TGTGCCAGCAGCGAGCTTATGGCCTACACCTTC. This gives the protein CASSELMAYTF.

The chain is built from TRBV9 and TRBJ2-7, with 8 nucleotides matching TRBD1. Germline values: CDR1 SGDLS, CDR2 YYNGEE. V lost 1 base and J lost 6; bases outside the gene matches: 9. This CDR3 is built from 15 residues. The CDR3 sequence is CASSVRGTGPVEQYF. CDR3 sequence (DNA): TGTGCCAGCAGCGTACGGGGGACAGGACCAGTCGAGCAGTACTTC.

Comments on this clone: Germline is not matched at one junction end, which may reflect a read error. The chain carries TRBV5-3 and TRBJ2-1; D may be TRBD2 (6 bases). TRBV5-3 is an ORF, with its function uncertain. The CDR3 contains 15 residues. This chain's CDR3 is CASSFEAGGYNEQFF. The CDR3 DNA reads TGTGCCAGCAGCTTCGAAGCGGGTGGGTACAATGAGCAGTTCTTC.

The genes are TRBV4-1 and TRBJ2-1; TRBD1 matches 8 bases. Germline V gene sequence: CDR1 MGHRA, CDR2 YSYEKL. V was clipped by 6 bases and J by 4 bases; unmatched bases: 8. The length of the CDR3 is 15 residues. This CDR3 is CASRSRTGRYNEQFF. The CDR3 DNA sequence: TGCGCCAGCAGGTCCCGGACAGGGAGATACAATGAGCAGTTCTTC.